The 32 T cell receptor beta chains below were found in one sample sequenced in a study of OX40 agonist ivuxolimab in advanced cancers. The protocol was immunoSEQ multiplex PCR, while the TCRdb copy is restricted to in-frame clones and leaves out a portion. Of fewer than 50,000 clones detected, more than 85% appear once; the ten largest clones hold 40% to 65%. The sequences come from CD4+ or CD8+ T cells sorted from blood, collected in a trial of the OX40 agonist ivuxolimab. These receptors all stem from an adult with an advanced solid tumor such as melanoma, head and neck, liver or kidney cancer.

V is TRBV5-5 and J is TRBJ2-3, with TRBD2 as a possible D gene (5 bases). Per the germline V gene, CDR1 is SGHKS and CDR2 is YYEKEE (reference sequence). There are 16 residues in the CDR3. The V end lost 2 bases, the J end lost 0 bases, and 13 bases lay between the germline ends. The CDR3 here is CASSFRSGLSTDTQYF. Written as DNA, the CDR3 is TGTGCCAGCAGCTTTAGGAGCGGTCTGAGCACAGATACGCAGTATTTT.

CDR3 nucleotide sequence: TGTGCCAGCAGCTGGGGCAGGGTTTATAGCAATCAGCCCCAGCATTTT. It specifies CASSWGRVYSNQPQHF. The chain uses TRBV7-8 and TRBJ1-5; D might be TRBD1 (5 bases). The germline CDR1 and CDR2 sequences are SGHVS and FQNEAQ. The ends were cut back, 4 bases at V and 0 bases at J, with 13 bases in the middle. CDR3 length equals 16 residues.

CDR3 nucleotides: TGTGCCAGTCAACCGGGACAACCTAATCAGCCCCAGCATTTT. Its translation: CASQPGQPNQPQHF. J is TRBJ1-5 and V is TRBV2; possibly TRBD1 for D (6 bases). The V end lost 9 bases, the J end lost 4 bases, and 16 bases lay between the germline ends. This CDR3 is 14 amino acids long. Germline CDR1 and CDR2: SNHLY and FYNNEI.

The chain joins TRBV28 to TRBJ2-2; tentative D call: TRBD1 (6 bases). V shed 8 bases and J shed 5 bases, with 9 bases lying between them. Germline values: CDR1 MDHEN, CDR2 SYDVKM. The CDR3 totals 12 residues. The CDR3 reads CASGRGTGELFF. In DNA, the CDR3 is TGTGCCAGCGGCAGGGGAACCGGGGAGCTGTTTTTT.

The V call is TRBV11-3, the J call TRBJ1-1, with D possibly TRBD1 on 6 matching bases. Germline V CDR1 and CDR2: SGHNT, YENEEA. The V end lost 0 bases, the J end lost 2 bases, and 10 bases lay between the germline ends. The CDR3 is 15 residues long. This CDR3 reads CASSLEGTRNTEAFF. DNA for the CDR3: TGTGCCAGCAGCTTAGAGGGGACACGCAACACTGAAGCTTTCTTT.

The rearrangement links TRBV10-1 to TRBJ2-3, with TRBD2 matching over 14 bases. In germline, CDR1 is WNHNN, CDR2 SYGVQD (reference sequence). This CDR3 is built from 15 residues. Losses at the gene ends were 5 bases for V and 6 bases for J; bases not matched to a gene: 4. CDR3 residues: CASSLTSGGADTQYF. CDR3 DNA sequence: TGCGCCAGCAGTTTGACTAGCGGGGGGGCCGATACGCAGTATTTT.

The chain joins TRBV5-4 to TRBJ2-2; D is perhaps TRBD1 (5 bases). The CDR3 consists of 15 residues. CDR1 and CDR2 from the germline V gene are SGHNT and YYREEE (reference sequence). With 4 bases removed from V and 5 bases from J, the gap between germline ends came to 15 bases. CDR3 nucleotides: TGTGCCAGCAGCCTTCCGACAGTGAGGACCGGGGAGCTGTTTTTT. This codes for CASSLPTVRTGELFF. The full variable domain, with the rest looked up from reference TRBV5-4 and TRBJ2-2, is ETGVTQSPTHLIKTRGQQVTLRCSSQSGHNTVSWYQQALGQGPQFIFQYYREEENGRGNFPPRFSGLQFPNYSSELNVNALELDDSALYLCASSLPTVRTGELFFGEGSRLTVL.

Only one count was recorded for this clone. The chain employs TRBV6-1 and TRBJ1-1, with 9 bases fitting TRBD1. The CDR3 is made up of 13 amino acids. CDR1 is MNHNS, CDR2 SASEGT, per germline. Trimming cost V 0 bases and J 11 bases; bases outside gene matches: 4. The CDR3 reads CASSEAGQGHAFF. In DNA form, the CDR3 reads TGTGCCAGCAGTGAAGCGGGACAGGGCCACGCTTTCTTT.

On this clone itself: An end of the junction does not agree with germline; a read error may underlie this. In nucleotides, the CDR3 is TGTGCTAGCAGTCCCGGGACAGACTACGAGCAGTACTTC. Translating it yields CASSPGTDYEQYF. This chain joins TRBV7-7 and TRBJ2-7; TRBD1 agrees at 7 bases. There are 13 residues in the CDR3. Germline CDR1 and CDR2: SSHAT and FNYEAQ (reference sequence).

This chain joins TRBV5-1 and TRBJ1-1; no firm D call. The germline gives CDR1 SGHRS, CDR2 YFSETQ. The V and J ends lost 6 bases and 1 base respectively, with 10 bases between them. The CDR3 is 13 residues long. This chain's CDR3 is CASKETANTEAFF. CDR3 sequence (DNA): TGCGCCAGCAAGGAGACCGCGAACACTGAAGCTTTCTTT.

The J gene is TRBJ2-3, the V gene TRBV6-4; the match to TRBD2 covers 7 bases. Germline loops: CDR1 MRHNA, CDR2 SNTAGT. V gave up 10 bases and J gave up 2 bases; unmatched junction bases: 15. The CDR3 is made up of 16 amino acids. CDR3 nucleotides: TGTGCCACCCCGAGGGATTCTAGCGGTTTCACAGATACGCAGTATTTT. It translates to CATPRDSSGFTDTQYF.

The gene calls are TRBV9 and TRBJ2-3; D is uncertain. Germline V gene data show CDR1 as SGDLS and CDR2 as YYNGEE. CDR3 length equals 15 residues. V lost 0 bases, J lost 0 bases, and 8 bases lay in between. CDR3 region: CASSVDLTSTDTQYF. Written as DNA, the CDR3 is TGTGCCAGCAGCGTAGATCTCACTAGCACAGATACGCAGTATTTT.

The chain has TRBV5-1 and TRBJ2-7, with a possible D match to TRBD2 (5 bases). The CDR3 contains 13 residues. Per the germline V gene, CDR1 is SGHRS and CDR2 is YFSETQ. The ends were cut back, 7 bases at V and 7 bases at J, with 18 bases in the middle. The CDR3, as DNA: TGCGCCAGCTCCCACCCACAGTCGGGAGAGCAGTACTTC. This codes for CASSHPQSGEQYF.

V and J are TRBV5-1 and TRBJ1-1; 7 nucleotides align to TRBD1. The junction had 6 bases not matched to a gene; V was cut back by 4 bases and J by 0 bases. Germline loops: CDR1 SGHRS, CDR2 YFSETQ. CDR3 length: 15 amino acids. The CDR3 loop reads CASSLLGQLNTEAFF. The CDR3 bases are TGCGCCAGCAGCCTACTGGGACAGCTGAACACTGAAGCTTTCTTT.

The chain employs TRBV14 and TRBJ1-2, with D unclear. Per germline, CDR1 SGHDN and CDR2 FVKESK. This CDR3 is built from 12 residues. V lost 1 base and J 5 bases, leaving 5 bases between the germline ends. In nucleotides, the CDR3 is TGTGCCAGCAGCCAAGGAGGGTATGGCTACACCTTC. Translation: CASSQGGYGYTF.

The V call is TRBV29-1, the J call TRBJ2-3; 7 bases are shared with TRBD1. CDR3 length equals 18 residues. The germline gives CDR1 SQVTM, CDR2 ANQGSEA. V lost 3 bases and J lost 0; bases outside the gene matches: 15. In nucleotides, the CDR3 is TGCAGCGTTGAGGGGCAGGGGGTCCGACTTACTAGCACAGATACGCAGTATTTT. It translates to CSVEGQGVRLTSTDTQYF.

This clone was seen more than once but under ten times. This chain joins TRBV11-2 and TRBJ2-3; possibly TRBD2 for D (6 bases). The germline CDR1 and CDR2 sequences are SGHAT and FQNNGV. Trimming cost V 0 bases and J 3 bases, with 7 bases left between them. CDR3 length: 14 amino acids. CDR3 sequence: CASSLEAGTDTQYF. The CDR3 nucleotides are TGTGCCAGCAGCTTAGAGGCGGGGACAGATACGCAGTATTTT.

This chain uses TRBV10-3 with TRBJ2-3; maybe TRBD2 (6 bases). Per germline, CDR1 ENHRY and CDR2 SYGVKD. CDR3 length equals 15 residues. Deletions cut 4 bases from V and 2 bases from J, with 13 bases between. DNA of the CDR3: TGTGCCATCAGTGGCGTAGGGACTTACACAGATACGCAGTATTTT. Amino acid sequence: CAISGVGTYTDTQYF.

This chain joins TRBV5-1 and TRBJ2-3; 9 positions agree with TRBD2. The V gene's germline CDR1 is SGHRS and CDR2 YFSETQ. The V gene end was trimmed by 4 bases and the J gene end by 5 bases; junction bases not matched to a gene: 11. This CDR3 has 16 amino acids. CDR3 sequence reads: CASSPSGKGVEDTQYF. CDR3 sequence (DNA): TGCGCCAGCAGCCCTAGCGGGAAAGGGGTTGAAGATACGCAGTATTTT.

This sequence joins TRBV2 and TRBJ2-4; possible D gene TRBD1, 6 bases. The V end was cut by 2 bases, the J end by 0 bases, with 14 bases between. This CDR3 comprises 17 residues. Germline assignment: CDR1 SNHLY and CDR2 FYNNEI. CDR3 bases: TGTGCCAGCAGTGAACGTCCTGACAGGAGAGCCAAAAACATTCAGTACTTC. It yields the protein CASSERPDRRAKNIQYF.

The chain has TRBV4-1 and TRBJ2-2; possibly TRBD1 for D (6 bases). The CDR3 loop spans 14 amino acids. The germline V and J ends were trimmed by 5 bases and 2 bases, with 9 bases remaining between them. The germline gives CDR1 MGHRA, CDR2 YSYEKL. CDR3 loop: CASSWGQNTGELFF. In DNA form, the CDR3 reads TGCGCCAGCAGCTGGGGACAAAACACCGGGGAGCTGTTTTTT.

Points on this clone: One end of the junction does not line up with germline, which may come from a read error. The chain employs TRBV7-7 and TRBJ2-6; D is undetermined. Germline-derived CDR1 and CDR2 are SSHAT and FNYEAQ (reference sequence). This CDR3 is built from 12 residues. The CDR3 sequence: CASSLSGAVLTF. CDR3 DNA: TGTGCTAGCAGCTTATCCGGTGCCGTCCTGACTTTC.

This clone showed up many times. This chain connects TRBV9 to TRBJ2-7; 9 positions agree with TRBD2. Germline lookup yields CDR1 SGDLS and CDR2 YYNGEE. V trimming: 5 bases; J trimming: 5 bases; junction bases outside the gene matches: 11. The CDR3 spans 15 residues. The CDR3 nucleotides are TGTGCCAGCAGGACACCTCCCGGGACTAGCAACGAGCAGTACTTC. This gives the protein CASRTPPGTSNEQYF.

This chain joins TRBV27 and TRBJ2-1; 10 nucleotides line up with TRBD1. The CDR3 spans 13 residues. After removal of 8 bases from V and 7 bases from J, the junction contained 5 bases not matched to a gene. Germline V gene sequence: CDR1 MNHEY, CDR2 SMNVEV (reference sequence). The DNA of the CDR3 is TGTGCCAGCTGGGACAGGGGAGGTAATGAGCAGTTCTTC. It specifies CASWDRGGNEQFF.

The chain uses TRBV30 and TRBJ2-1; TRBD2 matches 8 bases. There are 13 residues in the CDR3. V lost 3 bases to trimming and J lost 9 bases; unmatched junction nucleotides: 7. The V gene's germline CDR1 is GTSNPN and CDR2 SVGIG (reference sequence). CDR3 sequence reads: CAWSARLAGEQFF. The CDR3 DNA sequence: TGTGCCTGGAGCGCCCGCCTAGCGGGTGAGCAGTTCTTC.

CDR3 amino acids: CASSELAGDNTGELFF. CDR3 coding DNA: TGTGCCAGCAGTGAACTAGCGGGAGATAACACCGGGGAGCTGTTTTTT. The rearrangement uses TRBV6-4 and TRBJ2-2; the match to TRBD2 covers 11 bases. Germline loops: CDR1 MRHNA, CDR2 SNTAGT. The CDR3 spans 16 residues. V was pared by 3 bases and J by 2 bases, with 2 bases of the junction left unmatched.

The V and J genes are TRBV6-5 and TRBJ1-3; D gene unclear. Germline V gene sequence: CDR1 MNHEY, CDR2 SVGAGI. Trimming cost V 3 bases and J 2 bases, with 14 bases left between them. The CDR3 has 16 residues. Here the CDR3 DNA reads TGTGCCAGCAGTTATGAAGGGCCAGATACTGGAAACACCATATATTTT. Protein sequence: CASSYEGPDTGNTIYF.

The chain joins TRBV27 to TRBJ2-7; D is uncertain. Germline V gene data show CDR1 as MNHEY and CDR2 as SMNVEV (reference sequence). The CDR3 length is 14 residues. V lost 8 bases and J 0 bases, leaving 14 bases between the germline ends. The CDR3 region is CASSKAPNSYEQYF. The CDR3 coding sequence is TGTGCCAGCTCTAAGGCCCCGAACTCCTACGAGCAGTACTTC.

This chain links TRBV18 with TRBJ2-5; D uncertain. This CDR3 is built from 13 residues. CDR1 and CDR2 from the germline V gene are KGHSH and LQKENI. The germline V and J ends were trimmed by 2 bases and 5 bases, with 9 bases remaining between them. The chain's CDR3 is CASSPSEKETQYF. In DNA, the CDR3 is TGTGCCAGCTCACCATCCGAGAAGGAGACCCAGTACTTC.

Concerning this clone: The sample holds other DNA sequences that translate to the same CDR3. The CDR3 coding sequence is TGCGCCAGCAGCCCGGGACTAGCGGGGCGCTACGAGCAGTACTTC. Its protein product is CASSPGLAGRYEQYF. The V and J genes are TRBV5-1 and TRBJ2-7, with TRBD2 matching over 13 bases. Germline CDR1 and CDR2: SGHRS and YFSETQ. Trimming removed 4 bases from V and 3 bases from J; junction bases left unmatched: 4. There are 15 residues in the CDR3.

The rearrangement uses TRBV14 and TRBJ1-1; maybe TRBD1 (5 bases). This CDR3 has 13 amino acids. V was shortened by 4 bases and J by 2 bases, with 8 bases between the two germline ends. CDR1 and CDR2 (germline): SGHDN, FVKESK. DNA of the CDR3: TGTGCCAGCAGCCGGGGGAGTAACACTGAAGCTTTCTTT. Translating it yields CASSRGSNTEAFF.

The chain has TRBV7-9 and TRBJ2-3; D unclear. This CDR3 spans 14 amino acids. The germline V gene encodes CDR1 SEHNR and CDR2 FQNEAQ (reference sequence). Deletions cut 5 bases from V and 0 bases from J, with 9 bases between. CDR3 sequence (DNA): TGTGCCAGCAGCCTAACAACTAGCACAGATACGCAGTATTTT. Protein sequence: CASSLTTSTDTQYF.